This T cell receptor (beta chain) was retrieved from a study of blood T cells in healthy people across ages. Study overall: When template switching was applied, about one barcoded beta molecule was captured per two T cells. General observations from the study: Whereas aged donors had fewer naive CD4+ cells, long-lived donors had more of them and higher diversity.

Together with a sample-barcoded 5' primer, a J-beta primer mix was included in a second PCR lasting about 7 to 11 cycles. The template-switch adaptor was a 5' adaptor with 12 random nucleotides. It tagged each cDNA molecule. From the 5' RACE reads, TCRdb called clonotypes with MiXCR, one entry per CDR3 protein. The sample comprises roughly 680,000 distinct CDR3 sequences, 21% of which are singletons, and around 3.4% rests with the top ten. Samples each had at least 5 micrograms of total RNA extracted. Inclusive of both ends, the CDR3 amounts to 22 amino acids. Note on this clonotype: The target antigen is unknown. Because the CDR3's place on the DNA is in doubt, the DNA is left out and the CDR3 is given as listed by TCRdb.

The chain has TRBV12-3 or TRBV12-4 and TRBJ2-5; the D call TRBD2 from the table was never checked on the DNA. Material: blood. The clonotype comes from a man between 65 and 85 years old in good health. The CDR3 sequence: CASSLLLTGGDGYTFGSGTQYF.